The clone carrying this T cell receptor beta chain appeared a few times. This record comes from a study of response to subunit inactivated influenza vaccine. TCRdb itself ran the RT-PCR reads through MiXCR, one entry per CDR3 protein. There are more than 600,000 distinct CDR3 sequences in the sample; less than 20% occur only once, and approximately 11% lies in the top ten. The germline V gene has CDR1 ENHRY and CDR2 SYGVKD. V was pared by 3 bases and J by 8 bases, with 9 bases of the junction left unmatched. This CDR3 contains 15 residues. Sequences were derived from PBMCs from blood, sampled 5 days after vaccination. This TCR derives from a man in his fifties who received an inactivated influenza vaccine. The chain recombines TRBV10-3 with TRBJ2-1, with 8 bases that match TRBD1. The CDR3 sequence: CAISDRRQGADEQFF. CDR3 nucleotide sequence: TGTGCCATCAGTGATCGTCGGCAGGGGGCCGATGAGCAGTTCTTC.